This entry lists 28 T cell receptor beta chains sequenced from one sample in a study of shared clonotypes between healthy human individuals (dated by TCRdb to about 2020). Library preparation was by the immunoSEQ multiplex PCR assay. The immuneACCESS repertoire file appears here via TCRdb, limited to in-frame rearrangements. These files lack a portion of the clones; in checked studies, under half of the deficit traces to unresolved V genes, and the cause of the others is not known. The sample includes hundreds of thousands of clones, with around 97% observed a single time. Of the sample, about 0.06% is held by the ten largest clones. The sequencing input was naive CD4+ T cells sorted from blood. The intended sense of this specimen's cell subset or site label: CD45RA+ positively selected. The receptors were gathered from a woman aged 25 to 39 in good health.

V gene TRBV27 combines with J gene TRBJ1-3; 8 bases match TRBD1. The CDR3 is 15 amino acids. From germline, CDR1 is MNHEY and CDR2 SMNVEV (reference sequence). The V segment lost 8 bases and the J segment 3 bases; nucleotides outside the gene matches: 9. The CDR3 sequence is CASRLTGTGGNTIYF. The CDR3 DNA sequence: TGTGCCAGCCGCCTGACAGGGACAGGTGGAAACACCATATATTTT.

As for this clone: Its ends do not fully match the called genes, so a read error is possible. The J gene is TRBJ2-1, the V gene TRBV10-1, with 11 bases matching TRBD2. This CDR3 comprises 11 residues. Germline CDR1 WNHNN, CDR2 SYGVQD (reference sequence). CDR3 region: CASSGGLAAVF. Here the CDR3 DNA reads TGCGCCAGCAGTGGGGGACTAGCGGCAGTCTTC.

This chain joins TRBV4-1 and TRBJ2-3, with D tentatively TRBD2 (6 bases). The germline V gene has CDR1 MGHRA and CDR2 YSYEKL. The ends were cut back, 1 base at V and 0 bases at J, with 11 bases in the middle. The CDR3 sequence is 16 residues long. The CDR3 nucleotides read TGCGCCAGCAGCCAAGGGCACGGGACTAGCACAGATACGCAGTATTTT. It codes for CASSQGHGTSTDTQYF.

This chain uses TRBV10-1 with TRBJ1-2; 7 bases match TRBD1. This CDR3 region has 13 residues. Trimming at V came to 6 bases and at J to 9 bases, leaving 10 bases not matched to a gene. Germline V gives CDR1 WNHNN, CDR2 SYGVQD (reference sequence). CDR3: CASSPDRDGRYTF. DNA of the CDR3: TGCGCCAGCAGCCCAGACAGGGATGGGCGCTACACCTTC.

The rearrangement links TRBV28 to TRBJ2-5; no reliable D call. Germline V gives CDR1 MDHEN, CDR2 SYDVKM. Trimming removed 3 bases at V and 4 bases at J, with 9 bases between. The CDR3 has 13 residues. CDR3 DNA sequence: TGTGCCAGCAGTTTCTCGGCGTTAGAGACCCAGTACTTC. Its protein product is CASSFSALETQYF.

This chain joins TRBV7-6 and TRBJ2-7, with 7 bases lining up with TRBD2. Trimming at V came to 4 bases and at J to 6 bases, leaving 9 bases not matched to a gene. Germline CDR1 SGHVS, CDR2 FNYEAQ. The CDR3 is 14 residues long. The CDR3 DNA sequence: TGTGCCAGCAGCTCAGATGGACTAGTCAGCGAGCAGTACTTC. Residues: CASSSDGLVSEQYF.

Concerning this clone itself: The sample has other DNA sequences that encode this CDR3 too. The chain combines TRBV9 with TRBJ2-3; perhaps TRBD2 as D (6 bases). Germline V gene data show CDR1 as SGDLS and CDR2 as YYNGEE. V shed 3 bases and J shed 4 bases, with 18 bases lying between them. CDR3 length equals 16 residues. The CDR3 protein is CASSAQGLAAADTQYF. The CDR3 DNA reads TGTGCCAGCAGCGCCCAAGGCTTAGCGGCCGCAGATACGCAGTATTTT.

The chain employs TRBV28 and TRBJ2-7; possibly TRBD2 for D (7 bases). The CDR3 has 16 residues. Germline CDR1 MDHEN, CDR2 SYDVKM. Trimming took off 8 bases at V and 3 bases at J, with 23 bases between the two ends. For the CDR3, the DNA is TGTGCCAGCTTTAGCACGGGGGGCTTGGGGATCTACGAGCAGTACTTC. Its translation is CASFSTGGLGIYEQYF.

J is TRBJ2-1 and V is TRBV27, with 12 bases identical to TRBD2. The germline V gene encodes CDR1 MNHEY and CDR2 SMNVEV (reference sequence). Trimming cost V 2 bases and J 6 bases; bases outside gene matches: 8. There are 17 residues in the CDR3. As DNA, the CDR3 is TGTGCCAGCAGTTTACAGCGGACTAGCGGGACGCTCAATGAGCAGTTCTTC. Amino acid sequence: CASSLQRTSGTLNEQFF.

The chain carries TRBV19 and TRBJ1-5; TRBD1 matches 10 bases. The ends lost 4 bases at V and 7 bases at J; junction bases unmatched: 7. Germline CDR1 reads LNHDA; CDR2 reads SQIVND (reference sequence). This CDR3 has 15 residues. The CDR3 here is CASSTDRGLVQPQHF. CDR3 DNA: TGTGCCAGTAGTACCGACAGGGGGCTAGTCCAGCCCCAGCATTTT.

J is TRBJ1-4 and V is TRBV29-1; 7 bases align to TRBD1. Germline V gene lookup returns CDR1 SQVTM and CDR2 ANQGSEA. The CDR3 runs to 13 residues. The V gene end was trimmed by 5 bases and the J gene end by 2 bases; junction bases not matched to a gene: 2. The CDR3 is CSVTTGTNEKLFF. The CDR3 region has the DNA TGCAGCGTTACGACAGGGACTAATGAAAAACTGTTTTTT.

Only one count was recorded for this clone. CDR3 residues: CASSLAAGTYNEQFF. CDR3 nucleotide sequence: TGCGCCAGCAGCTTGGCCGCGGGAACCTACAATGAGCAGTTCTTC. The genes are TRBV5-1 and TRBJ2-1; D might be TRBD2 (6 bases). V lost 0 bases to trimming and J lost 2 bases, with 9 bases between them. The CDR3 runs 15 residues. Looked up from germline, CDR1 is SGHRS and CDR2 is YFSETQ.

The chain joins TRBV29-1 to TRBJ2-3; 9 nucleotides align to TRBD2. Germline values: CDR1 SQVTM, CDR2 ANQGSEA. The CDR3 has 14 amino acids. J was trimmed by 4 bases and V by 3 bases; bases with no gene match: 5. CDR3 amino acids: CSVDVAGASDTQYF. The CDR3 nucleotides are TGCAGCGTTGATGTAGCGGGGGCATCAGATACGCAGTATTTT.

For the CDR3, the DNA is TGTGCCAGCAGCTTTGGTGGTAGATACACTGAAGCTTTCTTT. Translated, it gives CASSFGGRYTEAFF. The chain employs TRBV7-3 and TRBJ1-1; D remains unclear. CDR1 is SGHTA, CDR2 FQGTGA, per germline. V was shortened by 3 bases and J by 3 bases, with 11 bases between the two germline ends. The CDR3 runs 14 residues.

This chain links TRBV30 with TRBJ2-4, with D possibly being TRBD1 (6 bases). The length of the CDR3 is 15 residues. V lost 0 bases to trimming and J lost 0 bases, with 9 bases between them. Germline-derived CDR1 and CDR2 are GTSNPN and SVGIG (reference sequence). In DNA form, the CDR3 reads TGTGCCTGGAGTGTACAGGGATTAGCCAAAAACATTCAGTACTTC. Protein product: CAWSVQGLAKNIQYF.

The chain joins TRBV6-4 to TRBJ2-7; 9 bases match TRBD1. This CDR3 comprises 16 residues. Trimming cost V 1 base and J 5 bases; bases outside gene matches: 9. Germline CDR1 reads MRHNA; CDR2 reads SNTAGT. This CDR3 is CASSDWGGTGRHEQYF. The CDR3 coding sequence is TGTGCCAGCAGTGACTGGGGGGGGACAGGGAGGCACGAGCAGTACTTC.

This clone was counted once. The chain carries TRBV28 and TRBJ2-7; 7 nucleotides align to TRBD1. V was clipped by 4 bases and J by 5 bases; unmatched bases: 14. CDR1 and CDR2 (germline): MDHEN, SYDVKM. The length of the CDR3 is 16 residues. For the CDR3, the DNA is TGTGCCAGCAGTTCCCCGGGGACAGCCATGCTCGACGAGCAGTACTTC. It specifies CASSSPGTAMLDEQYF.

The chain links TRBV5-8 to TRBJ2-7, with 7 nucleotides matching TRBD2. Per the germline V gene, CDR1 is SGHTS and CDR2 is YDEGEE. This CDR3 has 16 residues. After removal of 2 bases from V and 2 bases from J, the junction contained 10 bases not matched to a gene. CDR3 bases: TGTGCCAGCAGCTTATCAGGAGCGGGGTCCCCCTACGAGCAGTACTTC. Encoded protein: CASSLSGAGSPYEQYF.

The chain employs TRBV5-6 and TRBJ1-5; no clear D gene. Germline loops: CDR1 SGHDT, CDR2 YYEEEE. The CDR3 is 14 amino acids. V shed 3 bases and J shed 5 bases, with 12 bases lying between them. The CDR3: CASSSMGSYQPQHF. The CDR3 DNA is TGTGCCAGCAGCTCCATGGGTTCTTATCAGCCCCAGCATTTT.

V gene TRBV19 combines with J gene TRBJ1-1, with a possible D match to TRBD1 (5 bases). The CDR3 has 15 residues. The germline gives CDR1 LNHDA, CDR2 SQIVND (reference sequence). With 3 bases removed from V and 7 bases from J, the gap between germline ends came to 18 bases. The CDR3 DNA reads as TGTGCCAGTAGTATGTGGGCTTCGGGGGTTAGTGAAGCTTTCTTT. This gives the protein CASSMWASGVSEAFF.

This chain links TRBV7-3 with TRBJ2-1; a possible D gene is TRBD2 (5 bases). Between the trimmed V and J ends, which lost 5 bases and 0 bases, there was a span of 14 bases. From germline, CDR1 is SGHTA and CDR2 FQGTGA. CDR3 size: 16 residues. DNA for the CDR3: TGTGCCAGCAGCGGCGGACTCGCCAGCTCCTACAATGAGCAGTTCTTC. This translates into CASSGGLASSYNEQFF.

The rearrangement links TRBV4-2 to TRBJ1-6; the D is unclear. Germline CDR1 and CDR2: LGHNA and YNFKEQ. Trimming removed 0 bases from V and 7 bases from J, with 10 bases in between. The CDR3 is 15 amino acids. As DNA, the CDR3 is TGTGCCAGCAGCCAAGATTTTGGTGAAAATTCACCCCTCCACTTT. Amino acid sequence: CASSQDFGENSPLHF.

The chain carries TRBV5-4 and TRBJ2-3, with D hard to call. V dropped 2 bases and J dropped 2 bases, with 12 bases sitting between them. The CDR3 has 15 residues. CDR1 and CDR2 (germline): SGHNT, YYREEE (reference sequence). The CDR3 DNA reads as TGTGCCAGCAGCTTTTACACCTCACTCACAGATACGCAGTATTTT. Translating gives CASSFYTSLTDTQYF. The entire variable domain, with the rest obtained from reference TRBV5-4 and TRBJ2-3, is as follows: ETGVTQSPTHLIKTRGQQVTLRCSSQSGHNTVSWYQQALGQGPQFIFQYYREEENGRGNFPPRFSGLQFPNYSSELNVNALELDDSALYLCASSFYTSLTDTQYFGPGTRLTVL.

V usage is TRBV14 and J usage is TRBJ2-3; 7 nucleotides line up with TRBD1. The germline V gene has CDR1 SGHDN and CDR2 FVKESK. The junction had 9 bases not matched to a gene; V was cut back by 4 bases and J by 2 bases. The CDR3 spans 16 residues. The CDR3 region has the DNA TGTGCCAGCAGCCCCTTGGACAGGCGGTCCACAGATACGCAGTATTTT. Translating it yields CASSPLDRRSTDTQYF.

The chain is built from TRBV27 and TRBJ1-5; D is possibly TRBD1 (6 bases). The germline V and J ends were trimmed by 6 bases and 11 bases, with 14 bases remaining between them. CDR1 and CDR2 from the germline V gene are MNHEY and SMNVEV (reference sequence). The CDR3 spans 12 residues. DNA for the CDR3: TGTGCCAGCAGGCCTGGAGGGGGAGCCCAGCATTTT. Translated: CASRPGGGAQHF.

The chain uses TRBV10-2 and TRBJ2-2, with a weak D call TRBD2 (6 bases). Per the germline V gene, CDR1 is WSHSY and CDR2 is SAAADI. The CDR3 spans 13 residues. The ends were cut back, 6 bases at V and 5 bases at J, with 10 bases in the middle. DNA of the CDR3: TGCGCCAGCAGGGATAGCGGTACCGGGGAGCTGTTTTTT. The encoded protein is CASRDSGTGELFF.

CDR3 nucleotides: TGTGCCAGCAGCCACAGCAGGGCCGAAAAACTGTTTTTT. Amino acid sequence: CASSHSRAEKLFF. The chain employs TRBV11-2 and TRBJ1-4, with D possibly being TRBD1 (5 bases). Germline CDR1 is SGHAT and CDR2 is FQNNGV. This CDR3 has 13 residues. V was cut by 5 bases and J by 8 bases, with 12 bases left in between. Complete variable domain (other parts from reference TRBV11-2 and TRBJ1-4): EAGVAQSPRYKIIEKRQSVAFWCNPISGHATLYWYQQILGQGPKLLIQFQNNGVVDDSQLPKDRFSAERLKGVDSTLKIQPAKLEDSAVYLCASSHSRAEKLFFGSGTQLSVL.

The rearrangement joins TRBV4-1 to TRBJ1-5, with 9 bases identical to TRBD1. CDR1 and CDR2 (germline): MGHRA, YSYEKL. Trimming cost V 0 bases and J 6 bases; bases outside gene matches: 3. The CDR3 contains 15 residues. CDR3 loop: CASSQDMTGGQPQHF. Here the CDR3 DNA reads TGCGCCAGCAGCCAAGATATGACAGGGGGTCAGCCCCAGCATTTT.